A selection of T cell receptor beta chains follows, all from one sample in a study of blood T cell repertoires in COVID-19. The protocol was immunoSEQ multiplex PCR, while the TCRdb copy is restricted to in-frame clones and leaves out a portion. The data contain hundreds of thousands of clones, around 90% of them singletons. Material for sequencing was peripheral blood. Receptors originate from a woman aged 45-65 years who had recovered from COVID-19. Each CDR3 is given with its conserved first and last residue. A D gene is named only where the DNA matches it firmly. Clone sizes are given selectively: once, few, many, or a class where the clone is expanded.

V gene	clone size	J gene	D gene	CDR3 DNA	CDR3 protein
TRBV28	-	TRBJ1-1	TRBD1	TGTGCCAGCAGCTTGTCCGGGACAGGGTCTATGAACACTGAAGCTTTCTTT	CASSLSGTGSMNTEAFF
TRBV2	few	TRBJ2-1	TRBD1	TGTGCCAGCGTCCCGGGACAGGTAGGGGAACCGCAGTTCTTC	CASVPGQVGEPQFF
TRBV2	-	TRBJ1-5	-	TGTGCCAGCAGTGAACAAAACAATCAGCCCCAGCATTTT	CASSEQNNQPQHF
TRBV21-1	few	TRBJ1-4	-	TGTGCCAGCAGCAGGGCGGGAAGTTTT	CASSRAGSF
TRBV9	few	TRBJ1-3	-	TGTGCCAGCAGCGTAGAGGCCACGAGAGGGAACACCATATATTTT	CASSVEATRGNTIYF
TRBV5-1	-	TRBJ1-1	-	TGCGCCAGCAGCGCGGTCAGGGGCACTGAAGCTTTCTTT	CASSAVRGTEAFF
TRBV28	-	TRBJ1-2	TRBD1	TGTGCCAGCAGCCGACAGGGAGTATTTAGTAATGGCTACACCTTC	CASSRQGVFSNGYTF
TRBV30	-	TRBJ2-7	-	TGTGCCTGGAGCAGAGGGACACCGTACTACGAGCAGTACTTC	CAWSRGTPYYEQYF
TRBV5-1	-	TRBJ1-3	-	TGCGCCAGCCGGGAGGGGAGTTCTGGAAACACCATATATTTT	CASREGSSGNTIYF
TRBV28	-	TRBJ1-1	-	TGTGCCAGCAGCAACGGAAGGTTTCAATCGGGACAAAGAAAATCTGAAGCTTTCTTT	CASSNGRFQSGQRKSEAFF
TRBV11-2	-	TRBJ2-5	TRBD2	TGTGCCAGCAGAGGGGGACTAGCGCCCCAAGAGACCCAGTACTTC	CASRGGLAPQETQYF
TRBV4-3	-	TRBJ2-1	-	TGCGCCAGCAGCCAAGATTTAGCCCTCAGCGGATACAATGAGCAGTTCTTC	CASSQDLALSGYNEQFF
TRBV7-3	-	TRBJ2-3	TRBD2	TGTGCCAGCAGCCGTAGCGGGGCCACAGATACGCAGTATTTT	CASSRSGATDTQYF
TRBV6-1	-	TRBJ2-1	-	TGTGCCAGCGGTGAGGGAGCATACAATGAGCAGTTCTTC	CASGEGAYNEQFF
TRBV12-3/TRBV12-4	-	TRBJ2-1	-	TGTGCCAGCAGTTTAAACCGAGACAATGAGCAGTTCTTC	CASSLNRDNEQFF
TRBV19	-	TRBJ2-3	-	TGTGCCAGTAGTGTAACGGGCACAGATACGCAGTATTTT	CASSVTGTDTQYF
TRBV6-5	once	TRBJ1-1	-	TGTGCCAGCACCTACTCGGAGGTATTGAGGACTGAAGCTTTCTTT	CASTYSEVLRTEAFF
TRBV7-2	-	TRBJ2-1	TRBD2	TGTGCCAGCAGCTTAGCGGCTAGCGGGGCATACAATGAGCAGTTCTTC	CASSLAASGAYNEQFF
TRBV10-3	-	TRBJ2-3	-	TGTGCCATCAGTGAGTCGACGGGGAGGTCAGATACGCAGTATTTT	CAISESTGRSDTQYF
TRBV7-9	-	TRBJ1-4	-	TGTGCCAGCAGCTTAGGGCAGATTAATGAAAAACTGTTTTTT	CASSLGQINEKLFF
TRBV4-2	-	TRBJ1-5	TRBD1	TGTGCCAGCAGCCATGACAGGGGGCAAGGCAATCAGCCCCAGCATTTT	CASSHDRGQGNQPQHF
TRBV30	-	TRBJ1-2	TRBD1	TGTGCCTGGAGTGTACGTGGGTTCTGGGCAGGGGGGACGGGTTTCGATGGCTACACCTTC	CAWSVRGFWAGGTGFDGYTF
TRBV21-1	once	TRBJ2-1	-	TGTGCCAGCAGCAAAGGATGCCGGGCCGAGCGGACCCACTCCTACAATGAGCAGTTCTTC	CASSKGCRAERTHSYNEQFF
TRBV28	-	TRBJ2-7	TRBD1	TGTGCCAGCAGTGCTCCTACCAGGGGGCTCTACGAGCAGTACTTC	CASSAPTRGLYEQYF
TRBV4-2	-	TRBJ1-4	-	TGTGCCAGCAGCCTCCGAACAGTTACTAATGAAAAACTGTTTTTT	CASSLRTVTNEKLFF
TRBV9	-	TRBJ2-3	-	TGTGCCAGCAGCGTACAGGACAGCCGCACAGATACGCAGTATTTT	CASSVQDSRTDTQYF
TRBV5-4	-	TRBJ2-1	TRBD1	TGTGCCAGCAGCTTTGGCGACTCCAGGGGGTCCAATGAGCAGTTCTTC	CASSFGDSRGSNEQFF
TRBV9	-	TRBJ2-6	TRBD1	TGTGCCAGCAGCGTAGCTACCCGACAGGGTGAAGCCAACGTCCTGACTTTC	CASSVATRQGEANVLTF
TRBV7-9	-	TRBJ1-5	-	TGTGCCAGCAGCTTACCGAATCAGCCCCAGCATTTT	CASSLPNQPQHF
TRBV2	-	TRBJ1-5	-	TGTGCCAGCAGTGTCGAAGCCCGGCCCCAGCATTTT	CASSVEARPQHF
TRBV20-1	-	TRBJ1-2	-	TGCAGTGCTAGTAGAGGTGCTTCCGGTGGCTACACCTTC	CSASRGASGGYTF
TRBV7-7	once	TRBJ2-1	TRBD2	TGTGCTAGCAGTACAGACCCCGGGGGGGAGGAAGCAAAGCAGTTCTTC	CASSTDPGGEEAKQFF
TRBV19	-	TRBJ2-2	TRBD2	TGTGCCAGTAGTACCTTCCTAGCGGGGGGGGCGAACACCGGGGAGCTGTTTTTT	CASSTFLAGGANTGELFF
TRBV7-3	-	TRBJ1-1	-	TGTGCCAGCAGCTTACAGGGTAGAGCCGCTGAAGCTTTCTTT	CASSLQGRAAEAFF
TRBV7-3	once	TRBJ2-1	-	TGTGCCAGCAGCTTAGGGGACATGCTTTCCTACAATGAGCAGTTCTTC	CASSLGDMLSYNEQFF
TRBV5-4	once	TRBJ2-2	-	TGTGCCAGCAGCTCGCCCACGGGGGGTCAGGGGGCGCATATCGGGGAGCTGTTTTTT	CASSSPTGGQGAHIGELFF
TRBV7-9	-	TRBJ2-1	-	TGTGCCAGCAGCTTAGGACACCACAGCTCCTACAATGAGCAGTTCTTC	CASSLGHHSSYNEQFF
TRBV7-2	few	TRBJ2-3	TRBD1	TGTGCCAGCAGCTCTAGACAGGGAGCAGGAGATACGCAGTATTTT	CASSSRQGAGDTQYF
TRBV12-5	-	TRBJ1-1	-	TGTGCTAGTGGTTTGGTACTTGGGCAGTGGACTGAAGCTTTCTTT	CASGLVLGQWTEAFF
TRBV12-3/TRBV12-4	-	TRBJ2-7	-	TGTGCCAGCAGTTTAGGCAGGGCCTACGAGCAGTACTTC	CASSLGRAYEQYF
TRBV27	few	TRBJ2-6	TRBD2	TGTGCCAGCAGTTCACCGGGACTAGCGGATTTCATGGGGGACTCTGGGGCCAACGTCCTGACTTTC	CASSSPGLADFMGDSGANVLTF
TRBV29-1	-	TRBJ2-7	TRBD1	TGCAGCGCGGGACAGGCACTGACCTACGAGCAGTACTTC	CSAGQALTYEQYF
TRBV27	-	TRBJ1-5	TRBD1	TGTGCCAGCAGTCGATGGACAGGGATAGGGTTGGGCAATCAGCCCCAGCATTTT	CASSRWTGIGLGNQPQHF
TRBV5-1	-	TRBJ1-6	TRBD1	TGCGCCAGCAGCCTTACAGGGGAGGATTCACCCCTCCACTTT	CASSLTGEDSPLHF
TRBV2	-	TRBJ1-1	-	TGTGCCAGCAGTGTAACAGGGATGAACACTGAAGCTTTCTTT	CASSVTGMNTEAFF
TRBV30	-	TRBJ1-5	-	TGTGCCTGGAGTCGAGACAGGAATCAGCCCCAGCATTTT	CAWSRDRNQPQHF
TRBV19	once	TRBJ1-1	TRBD1	TGTGCCAGTAGTACCCCCCCTGACAGGGGGCGTACTGAAGCTTTCTTT	CASSTPPDRGRTEAFF